The next 22 T cell receptor beta chains were all read from a single sample in a study of lymphopenia after photon versus proton radiotherapy. The table came from immunoSEQ multiplex PCR; TCRdb's copy has only in-frame clones and leaves some out. The sample has tens of thousands of clones; 75% to 90% are singletons. The material sequenced was peripheral blood, taken from a patient treated with proton-based radiotherapy. The receptor set was obtained from a woman aged 70-85 years with pancreatic cancer. Some clones in this sample may be carry-over from other donors' samples.

J is TRBJ1-4 and V is TRBV6-1, with TRBD1 matching 7 bases. This CDR3 has 15 residues. Trimming cost V 6 bases and J 0 bases; bases outside gene matches: 4. Germline CDR1 MNHNS, CDR2 SASEGT. This CDR3 is CASSAGTATNEKLFF. The CDR3 DNA sequence: TGTGCCAGCAGCGCGGGGACAGCAACTAATGAAAAACTGTTTTTT.

The V and J genes are TRBV5-1 and TRBJ2-1; D possibly uses TRBD1 or TRBD2 (5 bases each). V lost 3 bases and J lost 6, with 13 bases in between. The CDR3 covers 14 residues. Germline CDR1 SGHRS, CDR2 YFSETQ. The CDR3 region has the DNA TGCGCCAGCAGCTGGGGGACGGGTTCCAATGAGCAGTTCTTC. This encodes CASSWGTGSNEQFF.

The rearrangement joins TRBV5-5 to TRBJ2-3; D is undetermined. This CDR3 region has 15 residues. Germline V CDR1 and CDR2: SGHKS, YYEKEE (reference sequence). V lost 4 bases to trimming and J lost 0 bases, with 12 bases between them. CDR3 in amino acids: CASSTPVFSTDTQYF. The DNA of the CDR3 is TGTGCCAGCAGCACCCCGGTATTTAGCACAGATACGCAGTATTTT.

J is TRBJ2-2 and V is TRBV27; D may be TRBD1 (5 bases). V lost 3 bases to trimming and J lost 0 bases, with 11 bases between them. The CDR3 extends over 16 amino acids. Per germline, CDR1 MNHEY and CDR2 SMNVEV (reference sequence). The CDR3 DNA is TGTGCCAGCAGTTTCCAGGGAAGTTCGAACACCGGGGAGCTGTTTTTT. Its translation: CASSFQGSSNTGELFF.

In its sample, this clone was seen once. The chain couples TRBV27 to TRBJ2-5, with D hard to call. The CDR3 is made up of 14 amino acids. Between the trimmed V and J ends, which lost 6 bases and 1 base, there was a span of 12 bases. Germline CDR1 and CDR2: MNHEY and SMNVEV (reference sequence). The CDR3 spells CASSRPGLQETQYF. CDR3 sequence (DNA): TGTGCCAGCAGCCGACCGGGCCTCCAAGAGACCCAGTACTTC.

In regard to this clone: This specimen includes other DNA sequences encoding the same CDR3. The chain is built from TRBV18 and TRBJ1-1, with unresolved D. Trimming removed 4 bases from V and 4 bases from J, with 10 bases in between. Germline V gives CDR1 KGHSH, CDR2 LQKENI. The CDR3 runs 13 residues. CDR3 coding DNA: TGTGCCAGCTCACGAGAATTTAGCACTGAAGCTTTCTTT. Protein product: CASSREFSTEAFF. Supplemented by reference TRBV18 and TRBJ1-1, the full variable domain reads NAGVMQNPRHLVRRRGQEARLRCSPMKGHSHVYWYRQLPEEGLKFMVYLQKENIIDESGMPKERFSAEFPKEGPSILRIQQVVRGDSAAYFCASSREFSTEAFFGQGTRLTVV.

The rearrangement uses TRBV7-2 and TRBJ1-1, with D tentatively TRBD1 (6 bases). This CDR3 has 15 residues. Germline lookup yields CDR1 SGHTA and CDR2 FQGNSA. Trimming removed 1 base from V and 3 bases from J, with 12 bases in between. The CDR3 region is CASSLVTGPYTEAFF. The CDR3 nucleotides read TGTGCCAGCAGCTTAGTAACAGGGCCTTACACTGAAGCTTTCTTT.

The chain uses TRBV7-8 and TRBJ2-2; D unclear. Trimming removed 3 bases from V and 5 bases from J, with 10 bases in between. Germline CDR1 reads SGHVS; CDR2 reads FQNEAQ. CDR3 length: 14 amino acids. CDR3 nucleotide sequence: TGTGCCAGCAGCTTTGCTAGGGTGACCGGGGAGCTGTTTTTT. Its translation: CASSFARVTGELFF.

J is TRBJ2-1 and V is TRBV19, with 9 bases identical to TRBD2. Germline loops: CDR1 LNHDA, CDR2 SQIVND (reference sequence). This CDR3 region has 14 residues. Trimming at V came to 9 bases and at J to 11 bases, leaving 14 bases not matched to a gene. The CDR3 nucleotides read TGTGCCAGCCGGACTAGCGAGAGGATCGGGAAGCAGTTCTTC. Protein product: CASRTSERIGKQFF.

This clone was seen more than once but under ten times. This chain joins TRBV29-1 and TRBJ2-3, with 7 bases identical to TRBD1. Germline V CDR1 and CDR2: SQVTM, ANQGSEA. The CDR3 is 13 residues long. With 4 bases clipped from V and 5 bases from J, the junction kept 6 bases outside the gene matches. The CDR3 region is CSVGGQAGDTQYF. CDR3 sequence (DNA): TGCAGCGTTGGAGGACAGGCAGGAGATACGCAGTATTTT.

This chain joins TRBV11-2 and TRBJ2-1, with 9 bases that match TRBD2. Germline CDR1 SGHAT, CDR2 FQNNGV. V lost 5 bases to trimming and J lost 8 bases; unmatched junction nucleotides: 7. This CDR3 is built from 14 residues. CDR3 in amino acids: CASSPDSGSDEQFF. The CDR3 DNA reads TGTGCCAGCAGCCCGGATAGCGGGAGCGATGAGCAGTTCTTC.

The V call is TRBV28, the J call TRBJ1-2, with D possibly being TRBD1 (6 bases). V lost 7 bases and J 1 base, leaving 13 bases between the germline ends. CDR1 is MDHEN, CDR2 SYDVKM, per germline. This CDR3 has 14 residues. In DNA, the CDR3 is TGTGCCAGCATCACACAGGGCCGTAACTATGGCTACACCTTC. Its protein is CASITQGRNYGYTF.

V gene TRBV6-1 combines with J gene TRBJ2-7; D possibly corresponds to TRBD1 (6 bases). V lost 5 bases to trimming and J lost 2 bases, with 13 bases between them. Germline-derived CDR1 and CDR2 are MNHNS and SASEGT. This CDR3 is 14 amino acids long. The CDR3: CASSRPGQTYEQYF. The CDR3 DNA follows: TGTGCCAGCAGTAGACCGGGACAAACCTACGAGCAGTACTTC.

The J gene is TRBJ1-1, the V gene TRBV29-1, with a possible D match to TRBD1 (5 bases). CDR1 and CDR2 (germline): SQVTM, ANQGSEA. With 7 bases removed from V and 3 bases from J, the gap between germline ends came to 15 bases. There are 13 residues in the CDR3. The CDR3 sequence is CSARRELYTEAFF. Here the CDR3 DNA reads TGCAGCGCACGCAGGGAGTTGTACACTGAAGCTTTCTTT.

The chain has TRBV2 and TRBJ2-4, with TRBD2 matching over 8 bases. The CDR3 is 16 amino acids. V was clipped by 2 bases and J by 0 bases; unmatched bases: 3. Germline loops: CDR1 SNHLY, CDR2 FYNNEI. The CDR3 region is CASSEQRGIAKNIQYF. The DNA for the CDR3 is TGTGCCAGCAGTGAACAGCGGGGGATAGCCAAAAACATTCAGTACTTC.

V usage is TRBV6-5 and J usage is TRBJ2-3; tentative D call: TRBD2 (5 bases). The CDR3 sequence is 15 residues long. Germline loops: CDR1 MNHEY, CDR2 SVGAGI. Trimming shortened V by 0 bases and J by 2 bases, and 9 bases separated the two germline ends. The CDR3 sequence is CASSYSAGATDTQYF. CDR3 sequence (DNA): TGTGCCAGCAGTTACTCGGCGGGCGCCACAGATACGCAGTATTTT.

This clone showed up just a few times. This chain connects TRBV19 to TRBJ1-5; 8 bases are shared with TRBD1. The germline CDR1 and CDR2 sequences are LNHDA and SQIVND (reference sequence). After removal of 7 bases from V and 4 bases from J, the junction contained 6 bases not matched to a gene. The length of the CDR3 is 14 residues. The CDR3 reads CASKATGENQPQHF. CDR3 DNA: TGTGCCAGTAAAGCGACAGGGGAAAATCAGCCCCAGCATTTT.

The V and J genes are TRBV5-1 and TRBJ1-1; D possibly corresponds to TRBD1 (5 bases). The V gene lost 4 bases and the J gene lost 1 base, with 14 bases spanning the gap. The CDR3 has 15 residues. Germline assignment: CDR1 SGHRS and CDR2 YFSETQ. This chain's CDR3 is CASSGRDGENTEAFF. The CDR3, as DNA: TGCGCCAGCAGCGGACGGGACGGAGAGAACACTGAAGCTTTCTTT. Full variable domain (remainder filled in from reference TRBV5-1 and TRBJ1-1): KAGVTQTPRYLIKTRGQQVTLSCSPISGHRSVSWYQQTPGQGLQFLFEYFSETQRNKGNFPGRFSGRQFSNSRSEMNVSTLELGDSALYLCASSGRDGENTEAFFGQGTRLTVV.

The V call is TRBV5-1, the J call TRBJ2-2, with D possibly being TRBD2 (7 bases). The CDR3 has 13 residues. V was shortened by 4 bases and J by 8 bases, with 12 bases between the two germline ends. Germline V gene sequence: CDR1 SGHRS, CDR2 YFSETQ. The CDR3: CASSPAGAGELFF. CDR3 nucleotide sequence: TGCGCCAGCAGCCCCGCGGGGGCAGGGGAGCTGTTTTTT.

The CDR3 bases are TGTGCCAGCAGTGCGACGGTGGTCTCTGGGGCCAACGTCCTGACTTTC. Encoded protein: CASSATVVSGANVLTF. The V call is TRBV6-4, the J call TRBJ2-6; no clear D gene. Trimming took off 4 bases at V and 0 bases at J, with 10 bases between the two ends. Germline CDR1 MRHNA, CDR2 SNTAGT. The CDR3 has 16 residues.

This clone was observed a handful of times. CDR3 sequence (DNA): TGTGCCAGCAGCCAACCACCCGGAGAGCAGTACTTC. It translates to CASSQPPGEQYF. The chain carries TRBV7-9 and TRBJ2-7; D unresolved. Germline assignment: CDR1 SEHNR and CDR2 FQNEAQ (reference sequence). Trimming took off 5 bases at V and 7 bases at J, with 12 bases between the two ends. This CDR3 region has 12 residues.

V usage is TRBV9 and J usage is TRBJ2-1, with no clear D. This CDR3 has 17 amino acids. Looked up from germline, CDR1 is SGDLS and CDR2 is YYNGEE. Trimming removed 4 bases at V and 0 bases at J, with 17 bases between. CDR3 in DNA: TGTGCCAGCAGCACAACGTCCCTGTCCCACTCCTACAATGAGCAGTTCTTC. This codes for CASSTTSLSHSYNEQFF.